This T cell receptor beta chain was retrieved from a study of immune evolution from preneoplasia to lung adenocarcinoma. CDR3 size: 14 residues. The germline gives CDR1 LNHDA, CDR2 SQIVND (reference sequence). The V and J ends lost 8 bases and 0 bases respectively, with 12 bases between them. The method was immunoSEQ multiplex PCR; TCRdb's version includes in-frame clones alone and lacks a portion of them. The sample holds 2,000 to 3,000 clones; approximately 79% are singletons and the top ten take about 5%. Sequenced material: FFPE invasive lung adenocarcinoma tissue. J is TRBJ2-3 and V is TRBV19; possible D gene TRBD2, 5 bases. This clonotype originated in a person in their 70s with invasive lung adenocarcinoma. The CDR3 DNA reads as TGTGCCAGTCGGACGGACTCTAGCACAGATACGCAGTATTTT. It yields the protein CASRTDSSTDTQYF.